This entry lists 11 T cell receptor beta chains sequenced from one sample in a study of shared clonotypes between healthy human individuals. The protocol was immunoSEQ multiplex PCR, while the TCRdb copy is restricted to in-frame clones and leaves out a portion. The data contain some 2,000,000 clones, 90% to 96% of them singletons. The sample consisted of naive CD4+ T cells sorted from blood. The sample's subset: CD45RA+ positively selected. These receptor sequences come from a man younger than 35 in good health.

The chain employs TRBV4-1 and TRBJ2-7, with D hard to call. CDR3 length: 13 amino acids. The V end lost 3 bases, the J end lost 6 bases, and 12 bases lay between the germline ends. Germline CDR1 reads MGHRA; CDR2 reads YSYEKL. CDR3 in DNA: TGCGCCAGCAGCCACCCCGAGCCGGGCGAGCAGTACTTC. Amino acid sequence: CASSHPEPGEQYF.

V is TRBV6-1 and J is TRBJ2-3; 7 bases match TRBD2. Per germline, CDR1 MNHNS and CDR2 SASEGT. Unmatched junction bases numbered 4, after V lost 1 base and J lost 6 bases. The CDR3 contains 14 residues. CDR3 coding DNA: TGTGCCAGCAGTGAAGACGGGGGGACGGATACGCAGTATTTT. The encoded protein is CASSEDGGTDTQYF.

In this sample, this clone turned up once. The V gene is TRBV19, the J gene TRBJ2-1; D not certain. The germline gives CDR1 LNHDA, CDR2 SQIVND (reference sequence). V lost 6 bases, J lost 0 bases, and 12 bases lay in between. This CDR3 comprises 15 residues. For the CDR3, the DNA is TGTGCCAGTAGCCTCCCCAGGAGCTCCTACAATGAGCAGTTCTTC. It specifies CASSLPRSSYNEQFF. The complete variable domain, with remaining parts taken from reference TRBV19 and TRBJ2-1, reads DGGITQSPKYLFRKEGQNVTLSCEQNLNHDAMYWYRQDPGQGLRLIYYSQIVNDFQKGDIAEGYSVSREKKESFPLTVTSAQKNPTAFYLCASSLPRSSYNEQFFGPGTRLTVL.

The chain is built from TRBV4-2 and TRBJ2-1, with TRBD2 matching 10 bases. Germline lookup yields CDR1 LGHNA and CDR2 YNFKEQ. This CDR3 spans 14 amino acids. V lost 7 bases and J lost 7; bases outside the gene matches: 7. The CDR3 is CASTPASGRNEQFF. The CDR3 nucleotides are TGTGCCAGCACCCCAGCTAGCGGGAGAAATGAGCAGTTCTTC.

This chain joins TRBV18 and TRBJ2-2; D is possibly TRBD1 (6 bases). The CDR3 has 15 residues. V dropped 4 bases and J dropped 2 bases, with 11 bases sitting between them. Per germline, CDR1 KGHSH and CDR2 LQKENI. The CDR3 DNA reads as TGTGCCAGCTCACTGGGGGCCAGTAACACCGGGGAGCTGTTTTTT. It is translated as CASSLGASNTGELFF.

The CDR3 sequence: CASSLRDRNIQYF. In DNA form, the CDR3 reads TGTGCCAGCAGCTTGAGGGATCGAAACATTCAGTACTTC. This chain joins TRBV5-6 and TRBJ2-4; D is unresolved. The V gene lost 1 base and the J gene lost 6 bases, with 8 bases spanning the gap. CDR1 SGHDT and CDR2 YYEEEE come from the germline V gene. The CDR3 is made up of 13 amino acids. The variable domain in full, completed from reference TRBV5-6 and TRBJ2-4, reads DAGVTQSPTHLIKTRGQQVTLRCSPKSGHDTVSWYQQALGQGPQFIFQYYEEEERQRGNFPDRFSGHQFPNYSSELNVNALLLGDSALYLCASSLRDRNIQYFGAGTRLSVL.

The rearrangement links TRBV7-9 to TRBJ2-1; 10 positions match TRBD2. The germline V gene encodes CDR1 SEHNR and CDR2 FQNEAQ (reference sequence). V lost 10 bases, J lost 3 bases, and 3 bases stayed unmatched. CDR3 length equals 13 residues. CDR3 coding DNA: TGTGCCATCACTAGCGGGGACTACAATGAGCAGTTCTTC. Translation: CAITSGDYNEQFF.

The chain couples TRBV28 to TRBJ2-5; 12 nucleotides agree with TRBD2. The ends lost 2 bases at V and 1 base at J; junction bases unmatched: 5. In germline, CDR1 is MDHEN, CDR2 SYDVKM. The CDR3 totals 17 residues. The CDR3 here is CASSLRASGGVQETQYF. The CDR3 DNA reads as TGTGCCAGCAGTTTAAGGGCTAGCGGGGGGGTCCAAGAGACCCAGTACTTC. The full variable domain, its missing parts supplied by reference TRBV28 and TRBJ2-5, is DVKVTQSSRYLVKRTGEKVFLECVQDMDHENMFWYRQDPGLGLRLIYFSYDVKMKEKGDIPEGYSVSREKKERFSLILESASTNQTSMYLCASSLRASGGVQETQYFGPGTRLLVL.

A note on this clone: Other DNA sequences from this sample encode an identical CDR3 as well. V usage is TRBV7-2 and J usage is TRBJ1-2, with 9 bases matching TRBD1. This CDR3 is built from 13 residues. The V segment lost 4 bases and the J segment 5 bases; nucleotides outside the gene matches: 2. From germline, CDR1 is SGHTA and CDR2 FQGNSA. Here the CDR3 DNA reads TGTGCCAGCAGCTCGGGACAGGGTTATGGCTACACCTTC. Residues: CASSSGQGYGYTF.

This clone occurred once. The chain has TRBV10-1 and TRBJ2-3; TRBD2 matches 11 bases. V lost 6 bases and J lost 0; bases outside the gene matches: 5. CDR3 length equals 16 residues. Germline V lookup: CDR1 WNHNN, CDR2 SYGVQD (reference sequence). The CDR3 here is CASSPTSGGSTDTQYF. The CDR3, as DNA: TGCGCCAGCAGCCCCACTAGCGGGGGAAGCACAGATACGCAGTATTTT.

This rearrangement joins TRBV28 to TRBJ1-5; D is possibly TRBD1 (6 bases). V was trimmed by 7 bases and J by 1 base, leaving 14 bases between them. CDR1 is MDHEN, CDR2 SYDVKM, per germline. This CDR3 is built from 15 residues. The CDR3 region is CASTSLGGSNQPQHF. The CDR3 DNA is TGTGCCAGCACCTCCCTAGGGGGGAGCAATCAGCCCCAGCATTTT.